The 16 T cell receptor beta chains presented below share a single source sample, sequenced in a study of resident and recirculating memory T cells in vitiligo. Using immunoSEQ multiplex PCR, the repertoire was profiled, and TCRdb retains in-frame clones only, with some absent. In the table there are about 42,000 clones, 80% to 95% of which are singletons. The source material was blood. The receptors shown here come from a male donor with vitiligo.

The J gene is TRBJ2-2, the V gene TRBV30; D is perhaps TRBD1 (6 bases). The ends were cut back, 2 bases at V and 4 bases at J, with 14 bases in the middle. CDR3 length equals 15 residues. Per germline, CDR1 GTSNPN and CDR2 SVGIG (reference sequence). The CDR3 here is CAWSSTGLSTGELFF. DNA of the CDR3: TGTGCCTGGAGTTCCACAGGGTTGAGCACCGGGGAGCTGTTTTTT.

This clone came up once. This chain joins TRBV27 and TRBJ1-1; D gene ambiguous. The germline gives CDR1 MNHEY, CDR2 SMNVEV (reference sequence). Trimming left V 5 bases short and J 0 bases short, with 10 bases between. The CDR3 spans 14 residues. The CDR3 bases are TGTGCCAGCAGTCCCAGAAACATGAACACTGAAGCTTTCTTT. Protein sequence: CASSPRNMNTEAFF.

The chain carries TRBV19 and TRBJ1-4; maybe TRBD1 (6 bases). Germline CDR1 is LNHDA and CDR2 is SQIVND (reference sequence). The CDR3 has 15 amino acids. V lost 5 bases and J 4 bases, leaving 14 bases between the germline ends. The CDR3 sequence: CASSPSQGFNEKLFF. In nucleotides, the CDR3 is TGTGCCAGTAGTCCGTCACAGGGATTTAATGAAAAACTGTTTTTT.

This sequence joins TRBV4-3 and TRBJ1-4; D unclear. Germline lookup yields CDR1 LGHNA and CDR2 YSLEER. This CDR3 has 17 amino acids. Trimming removed 0 bases at V and 0 bases at J, with 11 bases between. The CDR3 region is CASSQDYRTATNEKLFF. CDR3 nucleotide sequence: TGCGCCAGCAGCCAAGATTACAGAACTGCAACTAATGAAAAACTGTTTTTT.

V and J are TRBV7-8 and TRBJ2-5; D is perhaps TRBD1 (6 bases). This CDR3 region has 13 residues. CDR1 and CDR2 from the germline V gene are SGHVS and FQNEAQ. Between the trimmed V and J ends, which lost 7 bases and 3 bases, there was a span of 12 bases. The CDR3 nucleotides read TGTGCCAGCAACCCCGGACAGAAAGAGACCCAGTACTTC. Translated, it gives CASNPGQKETQYF.

The chain employs TRBV30 and TRBJ1-6; tentatively, D is TRBD1 (6 bases). The CDR3 has 15 amino acids. Trimming took 3 bases from V and 8 from J, leaving 17 bases between them. Germline V gene lookup returns CDR1 GTSNPN and CDR2 SVGIG (reference sequence). The CDR3 coding sequence is TGTGCCTGGAGGTGGGTGCAGGGGCTAGATTCACCCCTCCACTTT. This encodes CAWRWVQGLDSPLHF.

The gene calls are TRBV4-1 and TRBJ1-4; D remains unclear. V lost 1 base and J 7 bases, leaving 7 bases between the germline ends. CDR3 size: 13 residues. From germline, CDR1 is MGHRA and CDR2 YSYEKL. The CDR3 nucleotides are TGCGCCAGCAGCCAAGTTATTTCTGAAAAACTGTTTTTT. Translated, it gives CASSQVISEKLFF.

The sample holds one count of this clone. The V call is TRBV6-5, the J call TRBJ2-3, with TRBD1 matching 7 bases. The CDR3 has 16 amino acids. The germline V gene has CDR1 MNHEY and CDR2 SVGAGI. V gave up 4 bases and J gave up 3 bases; unmatched junction bases: 10. This chain's CDR3 is CASSSTGVIWTDTQYF. The CDR3 region has the DNA TGTGCCAGCAGTTCCACAGGGGTCATTTGGACAGATACGCAGTATTTT.

The chain has TRBV7-2 and TRBJ1-6; TRBD1 is a possible D gene (5 bases). CDR1 and CDR2 from the germline V gene are SGHTA and FQGNSA. The CDR3 spans 15 residues. V was trimmed by 1 base and J by 10 bases, leaving 14 bases between them. The CDR3 nucleotides are TGTGCCAGCAGCTTAGTTAGGACAAATTACTCACCCCTCCACTTT. This codes for CASSLVRTNYSPLHF.

The DNA for the CDR3 is TGTGCCAGCAGCGGGACAGCAGTAGAGACCCAGTACTTC. The encoded protein is CASSGTAVETQYF. The chain is built from TRBV2 and TRBJ2-5, with 7 nucleotides matching TRBD1. The CDR3 spans 13 residues. CDR1 SNHLY and CDR2 FYNNEI come from the germline V gene. V trimming: 6 bases; J trimming: 4 bases; junction bases outside the gene matches: 5.

The rearrangement uses TRBV6-6 and TRBJ1-2, with 10 nucleotides matching TRBD1. This CDR3 spans 16 amino acids. The V gene end was trimmed by 4 bases and the J gene end by 4 bases; junction bases not matched to a gene: 9. CDR1 is MNHNY, CDR2 SVGAGI, per germline (reference sequence). The CDR3 DNA reads TGTGCCAGCAGTTTCCTTGGACAGGGGGGAACCTATGGCTACACCTTC. Translated, it gives CASSFLGQGGTYGYTF.

The rearrangement joins TRBV7-6 to TRBJ2-7, with 13 bases lining up with TRBD2. The CDR3 covers 16 residues. Trimming took 5 bases from V and 1 from J; bases not matched to a gene: 5. The germline V gene encodes CDR1 SGHVS and CDR2 FNYEAQ. The DNA of the CDR3 is TGTGCCAGCAGCGCGACACTAGCGGGGGGGTCCTACGAGCAGTACTTC. Translating gives CASSATLAGGSYEQYF.

This clone was seen once. This chain joins TRBV18 and TRBJ2-2; tentative D call: TRBD2 (5 bases). The ends were cut back, 2 bases at V and 7 bases at J, with 14 bases in the middle. CDR1 and CDR2 (germline): KGHSH, LQKENI. There are 15 residues in the CDR3. The DNA for the CDR3 is TGTGCCAGCTCACCAAGTAGCGCTCTGAGCGGGGAGCTGTTTTTT. This sequence encodes CASSPSSALSGELFF.

The chain is built from TRBV7-8 and TRBJ1-2; no reliable D call. The V end was cut by 2 bases, the J end by 5 bases, with 6 bases between. This CDR3 is 12 amino acids long. CDR1 and CDR2 from the germline V gene are SGHVS and FQNEAQ. The CDR3: CASSLQAYGYTF. The CDR3 nucleotides read TGTGCCAGCAGCTTACAGGCTTATGGCTACACCTTC.

The J gene is TRBJ2-2, the V gene TRBV9; possible D gene TRBD2, 7 bases. V was cut by 2 bases and J by 5 bases, with 13 bases left in between. CDR1 and CDR2 from the germline V gene are SGDLS and YYNGEE. The CDR3 extends over 15 amino acids. The CDR3 is CASSVYGGHTGELFF. The CDR3 bases are TGTGCCAGCAGCGTGTACGGGGGGCATACCGGGGAGCTGTTTTTT.

The J gene is TRBJ2-3, the V gene TRBV4-3, with 14 bases that match TRBD2. Unmatched junction bases numbered 9, after V lost 4 bases and J lost 9 bases. The CDR3 runs 16 residues. Germline assignment: CDR1 LGHNA and CDR2 YSLEER. The CDR3 DNA reads TGCGCCAGCAGCCGTCGACTAGCGGGGGGGCGAGACACGCAGTATTTT. It encodes CASSRRLAGGRDTQYF.